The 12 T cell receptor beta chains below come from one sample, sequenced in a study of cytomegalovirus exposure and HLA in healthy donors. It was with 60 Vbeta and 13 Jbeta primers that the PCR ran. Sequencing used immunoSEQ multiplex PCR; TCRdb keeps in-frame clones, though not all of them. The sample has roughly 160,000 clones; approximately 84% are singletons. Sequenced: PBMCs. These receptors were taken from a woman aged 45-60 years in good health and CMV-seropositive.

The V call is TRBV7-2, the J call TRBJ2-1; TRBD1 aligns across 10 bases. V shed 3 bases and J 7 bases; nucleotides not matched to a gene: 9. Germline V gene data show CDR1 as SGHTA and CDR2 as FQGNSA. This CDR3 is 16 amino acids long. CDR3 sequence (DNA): TGTGCCAGCAGCTTCGGGACAGGGGCGAAGGTTAATGAGCAGTTCTTC. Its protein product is CASSFGTGAKVNEQFF.

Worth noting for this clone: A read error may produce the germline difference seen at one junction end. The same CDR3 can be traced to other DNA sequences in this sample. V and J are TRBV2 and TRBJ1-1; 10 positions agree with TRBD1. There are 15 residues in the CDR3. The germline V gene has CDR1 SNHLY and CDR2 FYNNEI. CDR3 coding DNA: TGTGCCAGCAGTGCCAATCGACAGGGGGCCACTGAAGCCTTCTTT. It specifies CASSANRQGATEAFF.

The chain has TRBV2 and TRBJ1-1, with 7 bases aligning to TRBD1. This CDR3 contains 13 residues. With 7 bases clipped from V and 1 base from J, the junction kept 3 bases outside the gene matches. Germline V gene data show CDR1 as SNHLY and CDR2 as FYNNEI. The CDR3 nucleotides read TGTGCCAGCAAAGGACAGGCGAACACTGAAGCTTTCTTT. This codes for CASKGQANTEAFF.

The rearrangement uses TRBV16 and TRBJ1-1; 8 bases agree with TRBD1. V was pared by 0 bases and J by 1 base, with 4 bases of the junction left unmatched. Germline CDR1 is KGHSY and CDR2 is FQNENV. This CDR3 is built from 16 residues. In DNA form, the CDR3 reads TGTGCCAGCAGCCAATCATCCGGACAGGGGAACACTGAAGCTTTCTTT. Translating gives CASSQSSGQGNTEAFF.

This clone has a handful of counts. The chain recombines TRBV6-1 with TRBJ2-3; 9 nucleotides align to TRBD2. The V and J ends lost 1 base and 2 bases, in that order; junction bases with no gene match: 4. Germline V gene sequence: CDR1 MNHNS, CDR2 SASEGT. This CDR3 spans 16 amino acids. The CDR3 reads CASSEVLAGNTDTQYF. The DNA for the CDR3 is TGTGCCAGCAGTGAAGTCCTAGCGGGGAACACAGATACGCAGTATTTT.

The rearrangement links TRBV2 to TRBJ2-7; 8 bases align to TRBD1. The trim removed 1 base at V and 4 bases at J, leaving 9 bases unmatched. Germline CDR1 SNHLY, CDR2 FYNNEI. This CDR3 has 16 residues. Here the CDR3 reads CASSEGPGQGGYEQYF. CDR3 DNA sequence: TGTGCCAGCAGTGAAGGCCCCGGACAGGGTGGATACGAGCAGTACTTC.

CDR3 region: CASSLAPDQETQYF. The DNA of the CDR3 is TGTGCCAGCAGCTTAGCCCCCGACCAAGAGACCCAGTACTTC. The rearrangement links TRBV7-9 to TRBJ2-5; D is unresolved. Trimming took off 0 bases at V and 0 bases at J, with 5 bases between the two ends. This CDR3 contains 14 residues. Germline V gives CDR1 SEHNR, CDR2 FQNEAQ (reference sequence).

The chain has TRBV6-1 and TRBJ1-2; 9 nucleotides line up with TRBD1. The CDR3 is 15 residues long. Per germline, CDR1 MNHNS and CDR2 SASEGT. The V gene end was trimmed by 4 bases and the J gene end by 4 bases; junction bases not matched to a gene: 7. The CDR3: CASSGQQGALYGYTF. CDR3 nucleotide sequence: TGTGCCAGCAGTGGCCAACAGGGGGCTCTCTATGGCTACACCTTC.

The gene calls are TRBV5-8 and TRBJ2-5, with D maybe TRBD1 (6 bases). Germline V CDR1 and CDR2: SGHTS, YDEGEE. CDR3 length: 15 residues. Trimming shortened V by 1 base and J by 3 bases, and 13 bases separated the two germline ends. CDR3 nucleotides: TGTGCCAGCAGCTTGCCATGGCAGGGGAAAGAGACCCAGTACTTC. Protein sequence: CASSLPWQGKETQYF.

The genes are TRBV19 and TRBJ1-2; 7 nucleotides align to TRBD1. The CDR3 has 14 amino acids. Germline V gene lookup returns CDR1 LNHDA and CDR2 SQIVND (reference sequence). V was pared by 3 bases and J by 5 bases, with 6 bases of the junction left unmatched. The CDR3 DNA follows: TGTGCCAGTAGTATGGGACAGTCGATATATGGCTACACCTTC. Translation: CASSMGQSIYGYTF.

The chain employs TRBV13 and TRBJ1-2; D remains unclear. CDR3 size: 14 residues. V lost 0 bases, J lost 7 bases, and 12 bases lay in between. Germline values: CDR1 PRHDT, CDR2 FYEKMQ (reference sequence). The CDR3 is CASSLGGGEGGYTF. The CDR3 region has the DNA TGTGCCAGCAGCTTAGGTGGCGGGGAGGGTGGCTACACCTTC. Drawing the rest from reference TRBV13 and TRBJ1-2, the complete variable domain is AAGVIQSPRHLIKEKRETATLKCYPIPRHDTVYWYQQGPGQDPQFLISFYEKMQSDKGSIPDRFSAQQFSDYHSELNMSSLELGDSALYFCASSLGGGEGGYTFGSGTRLTVV.

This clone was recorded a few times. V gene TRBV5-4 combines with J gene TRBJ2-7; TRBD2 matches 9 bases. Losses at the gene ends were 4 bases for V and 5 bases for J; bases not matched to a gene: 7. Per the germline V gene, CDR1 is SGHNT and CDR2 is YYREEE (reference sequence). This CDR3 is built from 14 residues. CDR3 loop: CASSPGLAEDEQYF. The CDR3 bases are TGTGCCAGCAGCCCGGGACTAGCAGAGGACGAGCAGTACTTC.